This paragraph covers one T cell receptor (beta chain) sequence. Its antigen remains unidentified. CDR3 length equals 12 residues. The V end was cut by 4 bases, the J end by 1 base, with 7 bases between. Looked up from germline, CDR1 is SQVTM and CDR2 is ANQGSEA. Measured with immunoSEQ multiplex PCR; TCRdb has only the in-frame clones, and not every one. This table has 120,000 to 150,000 clones, around 86% appearing once. This entry belongs to a study of T cell responses to AZD1222 COVID-19 vaccine. Study results and limitations: Regions 160-218 and 743-854 dominated among vaccine-associated CD4 TCRs spanning spike.

The genes are TRBV29-1 and TRBJ1-1; D remains ambiguous. The sequences come from peripheral blood, collected on day 0 of MenACWY control vaccination. The TCR was taken from an adult in good health. CDR3 sequence (DNA): TGCAGCGTTGCCCAGAAGAACACTGAAGCTTTCTTT. It yields the protein CSVAQKNTEAFF.